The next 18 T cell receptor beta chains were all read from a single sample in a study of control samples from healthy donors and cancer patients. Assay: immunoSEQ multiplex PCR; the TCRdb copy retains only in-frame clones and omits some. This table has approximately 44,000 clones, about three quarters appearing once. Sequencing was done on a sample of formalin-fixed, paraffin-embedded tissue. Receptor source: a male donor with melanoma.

DNA for the CDR3: TGTGCCAGCACGGTTCCTGGGATCAATCAGCCCCAGCATTTT. Translation: CASTVPGINQPQHF. V gene TRBV6-5 combines with J gene TRBJ1-5; D is undetermined. Germline CDR1 reads MNHEY; CDR2 reads SVGAGI. V was cut by 7 bases and J by 3 bases, with 13 bases left in between. The CDR3 totals 14 residues.

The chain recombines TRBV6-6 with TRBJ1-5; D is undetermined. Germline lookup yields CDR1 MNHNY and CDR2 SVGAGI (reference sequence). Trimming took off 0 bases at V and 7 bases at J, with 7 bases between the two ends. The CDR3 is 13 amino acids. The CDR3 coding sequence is TGTGCCAGCAGTTACTCGGAGCGCCAGCCCCAGCATTTT. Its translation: CASSYSERQPQHF.

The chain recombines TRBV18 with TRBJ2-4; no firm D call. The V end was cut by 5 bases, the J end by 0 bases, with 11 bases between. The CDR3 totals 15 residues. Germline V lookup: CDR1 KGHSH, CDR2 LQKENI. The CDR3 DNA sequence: TGTGCCAGCTCAGAGCTTGCTGCAGCCAAAAACATTCAGTACTTC. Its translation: CASSELAAAKNIQYF. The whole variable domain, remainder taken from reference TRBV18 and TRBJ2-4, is NAGVMQNPRHLVRRRGQEARLRCSPMKGHSHVYWYRQLPEEGLKFMVYLQKENIIDESGMPKERFSAEFPKEGPSILRIQQVVRGDSAAYFCASSELAAAKNIQYFGAGTRLSVL.

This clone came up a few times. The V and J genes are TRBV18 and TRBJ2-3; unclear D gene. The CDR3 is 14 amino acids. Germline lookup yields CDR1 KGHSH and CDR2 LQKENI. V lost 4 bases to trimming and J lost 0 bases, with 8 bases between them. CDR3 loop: CASSLASSTDTQYF. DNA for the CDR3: TGTGCCAGCTCACTGGCCTCTAGCACAGATACGCAGTATTTT.

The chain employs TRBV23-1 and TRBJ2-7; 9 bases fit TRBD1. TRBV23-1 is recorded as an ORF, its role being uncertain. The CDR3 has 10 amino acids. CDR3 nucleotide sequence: TGCCCGGACAGGGGCCACGAGCAGTACTTC. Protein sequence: CPDRGHEQYF.

The CDR3 spells CASSQDLAGGYEQYF. Here the CDR3 DNA reads TGTGCCAGCAGCCAAGATCTAGCGGGGGGATACGAGCAGTACTTC. The chain employs TRBV4-2 and TRBJ2-7; 11 bases agree with TRBD2. J gave up 4 bases and V 0 bases, and 2 bases lay outside the gene matches. In germline, CDR1 is LGHNA, CDR2 YNFKEQ. The CDR3 has 15 amino acids.

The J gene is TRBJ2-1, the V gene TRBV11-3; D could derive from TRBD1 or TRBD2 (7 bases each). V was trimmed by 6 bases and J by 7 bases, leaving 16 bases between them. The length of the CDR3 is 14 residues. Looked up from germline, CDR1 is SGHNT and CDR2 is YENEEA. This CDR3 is CASSSQGGANEQFF. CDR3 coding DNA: TGTGCCAGCAGTTCCCAGGGGGGGGCAAATGAGCAGTTCTTC.

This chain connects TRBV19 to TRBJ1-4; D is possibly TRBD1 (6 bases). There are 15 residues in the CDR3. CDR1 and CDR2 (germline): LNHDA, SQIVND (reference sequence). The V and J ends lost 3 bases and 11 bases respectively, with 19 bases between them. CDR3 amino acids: CASSITRPGTNKLFF. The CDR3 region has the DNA TGTGCCAGTAGTATTACAAGGCCCGGGACAAATAAACTGTTTTTT. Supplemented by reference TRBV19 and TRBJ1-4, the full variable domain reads DGGITQSPKYLFRKEGQNVTLSCEQNLNHDAMYWYRQDPGQGLRLIYYSQIVNDFQKGDIAEGYSVSREKKESFPLTVTSAQKNPTAFYLCASSITRPGTNKLFFGSGTQLSVL.

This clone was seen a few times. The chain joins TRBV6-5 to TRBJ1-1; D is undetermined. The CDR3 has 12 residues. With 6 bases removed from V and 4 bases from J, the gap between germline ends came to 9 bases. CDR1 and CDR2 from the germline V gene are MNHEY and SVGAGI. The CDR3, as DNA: TGTGCCAGCAGGCTGGGAGGCACTGAAGCTTTCTTT. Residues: CASRLGGTEAFF.

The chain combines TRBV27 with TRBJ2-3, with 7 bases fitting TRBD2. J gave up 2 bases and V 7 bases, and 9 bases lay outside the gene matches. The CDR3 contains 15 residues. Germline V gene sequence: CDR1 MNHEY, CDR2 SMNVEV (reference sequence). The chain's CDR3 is CASIPSAGLTDTQYF. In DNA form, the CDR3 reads TGTGCCAGCATCCCCTCAGCGGGGCTCACAGATACGCAGTATTTT.

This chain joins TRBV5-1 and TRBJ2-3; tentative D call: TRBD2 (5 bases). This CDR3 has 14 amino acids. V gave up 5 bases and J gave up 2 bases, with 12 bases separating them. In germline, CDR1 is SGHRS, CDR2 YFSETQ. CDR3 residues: CASSPGENTDTQYF. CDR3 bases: TGCGCCAGCAGTCCCGGGGAAAACACAGATACGCAGTATTTT.

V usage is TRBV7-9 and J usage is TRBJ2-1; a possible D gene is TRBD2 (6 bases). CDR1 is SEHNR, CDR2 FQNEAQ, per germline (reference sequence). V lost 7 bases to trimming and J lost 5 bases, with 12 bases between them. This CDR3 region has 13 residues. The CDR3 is CASIRTTHNEQFF. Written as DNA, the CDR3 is TGTGCCAGCATCCGGACTACCCACAATGAGCAGTTCTTC.

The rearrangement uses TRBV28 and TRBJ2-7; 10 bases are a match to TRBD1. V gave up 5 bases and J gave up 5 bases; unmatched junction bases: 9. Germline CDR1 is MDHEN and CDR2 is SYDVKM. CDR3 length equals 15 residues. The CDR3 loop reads CASSPSDRGSHEQYF. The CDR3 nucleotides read TGTGCCAGCAGTCCCTCGGACAGGGGGTCCCACGAGCAGTACTTC.

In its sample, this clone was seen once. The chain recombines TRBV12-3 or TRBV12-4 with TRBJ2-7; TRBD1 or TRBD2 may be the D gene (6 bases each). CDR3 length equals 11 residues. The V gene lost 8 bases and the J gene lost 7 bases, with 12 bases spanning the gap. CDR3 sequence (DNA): TGTGCCAGCGGTCTAGGGGGGGAGCAGTACTTC. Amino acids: CASGLGGEQYF.

CDR3 protein: CASSDRDRYFAWQFF. The CDR3 nucleotides read TGTGCCAGCAGTGACCGGGACAGGTACTTTGCTTGGCAGTTCTTC. This rearrangement joins TRBV6-1 to TRBJ2-1, with TRBD1 identical over 8 bases. J was trimmed by 12 bases and V by 3 bases; bases with no gene match: 13. The CDR3 contains 15 residues. Germline V gene lookup returns CDR1 MNHNS and CDR2 SASEGT.

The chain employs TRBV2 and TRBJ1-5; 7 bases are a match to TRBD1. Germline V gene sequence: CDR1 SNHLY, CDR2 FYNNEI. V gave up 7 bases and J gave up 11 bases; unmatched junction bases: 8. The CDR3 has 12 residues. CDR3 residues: CASTRQGVAQHF. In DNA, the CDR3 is TGTGCCAGCACCAGACAGGGAGTAGCCCAGCATTTT.

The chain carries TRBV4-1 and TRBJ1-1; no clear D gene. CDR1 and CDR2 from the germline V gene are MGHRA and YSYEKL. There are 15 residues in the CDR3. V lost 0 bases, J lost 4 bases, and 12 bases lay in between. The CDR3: CASSQDSGGGTEAFF. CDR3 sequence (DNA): TGCGCCAGCAGCCAAGATTCCGGAGGTGGCACTGAAGCTTTCTTT.

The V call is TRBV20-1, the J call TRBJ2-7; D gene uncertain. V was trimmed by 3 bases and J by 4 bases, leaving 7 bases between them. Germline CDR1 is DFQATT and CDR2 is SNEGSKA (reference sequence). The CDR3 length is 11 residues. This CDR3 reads CSASSAYEQYF. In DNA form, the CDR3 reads TGCAGTGCTAGTTCGGCTTACGAGCAGTACTTC.